The T cell receptor beta chain under discussion was sequenced for a study of beta chain features in type 1 diabetes. Expressed TCRB transcripts were sequenced because the isolated RNA had all been reverse transcribed beforehand. Produced via immunoSEQ multiplex PCR; TCRdb's table is partial and in-frame only. Here the sample spans around 320,000 clones, 14% being singletons. The CDR3 runs 16 residues. CDR1 is SGHTA, CDR2 FQGNSA, per germline. With V trimmed by 2 bases and J by 4 bases, 6 bases remained unmatched. The sample was central memory CD4+ T cells from blood. This clonotype originated in a man aged 25 to 40 in good health. The gene calls are TRBV7-2 and TRBJ2-5, with 11 bases fitting TRBD2. The CDR3 spells CASSLSGTSGRETQYF. DNA for the CDR3: TGTGCCAGCAGCTTATCTGGGACTAGCGGTCGAGAGACCCAGTACTTC.